Each of the 32 T cell receptor beta chains below was sequenced from the same sample in a study of T cells in Graves' hyperthyroidism and ophthalmopathy. Amplification of TCR beta CDR3 regions used RNA as the template. The HTBI primer set was used in a first-round RT-PCR of the TCR CDR3. TCRdb analysed the multiplex PCR reads with MiXCR anew, one entry per CDR3 protein. Here the sample spans 300,000 to 500,000 distinct CDR3 sequences, over 12% being singletons. Material for sequencing was blood. These TCRs come from a man between 45 and 60 years old with Graves' ophthalmopathy.

The table lists this clonotype with many counts. V usage is TRBV11-2 and J usage is TRBJ2-1; D is uncertain. The V gene's germline CDR1 is SGHAT and CDR2 FQNNGV. V lost 6 bases and J 7 bases, leaving 4 bases between the germline ends. The CDR3 is made up of 10 amino acids. The CDR3 protein is CASRTNEQFF. CDR3 DNA sequence: TGTGCCAGCAGGACAAATGAGCAGTTCTTC.

This clonotype turned up a few times. The rearrangement uses TRBV6-2 or TRBV6-3 and TRBJ1-5, with TRBD1 matching over 8 bases. Germline CDR1 is MNHEY and CDR2 is SVGEGT. The CDR3 covers 17 residues. With 0 bases clipped from V and 2 bases from J, the junction kept 6 bases outside the gene matches. Here the CDR3 DNA reads TGTGCCAGCAGTTACTCTTGGCCGGGACAGGGCAATCAGCCCCAGCATTTT. Its protein product is CASSYSWPGQGNQPQHF.

This clonotype was picked up a small number of times. The V gene is TRBV9, the J gene TRBJ2-4; 16 bases line up with TRBD2. V was clipped by 9 bases and J by 0 bases; unmatched bases: 6. The CDR3 covers 17 residues. The germline CDR1 and CDR2 sequences are SGDLS and YYNGEE. DNA for the CDR3: TGTGCCAAATCGGGGACTAGCGGGAGGGTAGCCAAAAACATTCAGTACTTC. This sequence encodes CAKSGTSGRVAKNIQYF.

The table lists this clonotype with a few counts. The V gene is TRBV10-3, the J gene TRBJ2-3; a possible D gene is TRBD2 (6 bases). Trimming stripped 3 bases from V and 2 bases from J, with 15 bases between. Per the germline V gene, CDR1 is ENHRY and CDR2 is SYGVKD. This CDR3 is 16 amino acids long. The CDR3 region has the DNA TGTGCCATCAGTGAAAGTCTAGCGCAACCCACAGATACGCAGTATTTT. Its translation is CAISESLAQPTDTQYF.

This clonotype was picked up many times. The V call is TRBV18, the J call TRBJ1-1, with TRBD1 identical over 12 bases. The CDR3 has 17 residues. Germline CDR1 reads KGHSH; CDR2 reads LQKENI. The V and J ends lost 3 bases and 7 bases, in that order; junction bases with no gene match: 12. The chain's CDR3 is CASSPRPGTGGAGEAFF. The CDR3, as DNA: TGTGCCAGCTCACCTCGTCCCGGGACAGGGGGCGCTGGTGAAGCTTTCTTT.

The chain joins TRBV3-1 to TRBJ2-7; D unclear. Trimming took off 6 bases at V and 3 bases at J, with 9 bases between the two ends. The CDR3 spans 12 residues. Germline V gene lookup returns CDR1 LGHDT and CDR2 YNNKEL (reference sequence). The CDR3 reads CASRRENYEQYF. CDR3 sequence (DNA): TGTGCCAGCAGAAGGGAAAACTACGAGCAGTACTTC.

This sequence joins TRBV18 and TRBJ2-3; D is ambiguous. The germline V and J ends were trimmed by 6 bases and 4 bases, with 8 bases remaining between them. This CDR3 is built from 12 residues. Germline CDR1 and CDR2: KGHSH and LQKENI. CDR3 region: CASSPESDTQYF. The CDR3 nucleotides read TGTGCCAGCTCTCCGGAGTCAGATACGCAGTATTTT.

This clonotype was picked up many times. The chain joins TRBV11-1 to TRBJ2-1; D may be TRBD1 (5 bases). The germline gives CDR1 SGHAT, CDR2 FQDESV (reference sequence). The CDR3 contains 13 residues. V was clipped by 4 bases and J by 5 bases, with 9 bases between them. CDR3 DNA: TGTGCCAGCAGCTCCCAACAGGACAATGAGCAGTTCTTC. Its protein product is CASSSQQDNEQFF.

This clonotype was seen repeatedly, ten times or more. V usage is TRBV7-3 and J usage is TRBJ2-2; 9 nucleotides align to TRBD2. This CDR3 contains 15 residues. Trimming took 3 bases from V and 2 from J; bases not matched to a gene: 1. Germline assignment: CDR1 SGHTA and CDR2 FQGTGA. The CDR3 region is CASSLTSGNTGELFF. The CDR3 bases are TGTGCCAGCAGCTTGACTAGCGGAAACACCGGGGAGCTGTTTTTT.

This clonotype was observed many times. The chain employs TRBV28 and TRBJ1-2; 7 bases match TRBD1. J gave up 7 bases and V 3 bases, and 5 bases lay outside the gene matches. CDR1 and CDR2 (germline): MDHEN, SYDVKM. This CDR3 comprises 13 residues. The CDR3, as DNA: TGTGCCAGCAGTTTTGGCAGGGGGTTTGGCTACACCTTC. Translation gives CASSFGRGFGYTF.

This clonotype has ten or more counts. Here the CDR3 reads CASRAVSGYPYNEQFF. DNA for the CDR3: TGTGCCAGCAGAGCTGTTTCAGGGTACCCCTACAATGAGCAGTTCTTC. The chain joins TRBV2 to TRBJ2-1; tentative D call: TRBD1 (5 bases). CDR1 is SNHLY and CDR2 is FYNNEI in the germline V gene. V lost 6 bases and J 2 bases, leaving 17 bases between the germline ends. The CDR3 length is 16 residues.

This clonotype was detected many times. The DNA for the CDR3 is TGCGCCAGCAGTCACCGGGACACGGCGTCCGAGCAGTACTTC. This gives the protein CASSHRDTASEQYF. The V call is TRBV5-1, the J call TRBJ2-7; tentatively, D is TRBD1 (6 bases). Germline V CDR1 and CDR2: SGHRS, YFSETQ. The V end lost 5 bases, the J end lost 6 bases, and 18 bases lay between the germline ends. The CDR3 loop spans 14 amino acids. The full variable domain, its missing parts supplied by reference TRBV5-1 and TRBJ2-7, is KAGVTQTPRYLIKTRGQQVTLSCSPISGHRSVSWYQQTPGQGLQFLFEYFSETQRNKGNFPGRFSGRQFSNSRSEMNVSTLELGDSALYLCASSHRDTASEQYFGPGTRLTVT.

This clonotype was counted at least ten times. V usage is TRBV18 and J usage is TRBJ1-1; 7 bases match TRBD1. Germline V gene sequence: CDR1 KGHSH, CDR2 LQKENI. CDR3 size: 14 residues. V gave up 3 bases and J gave up 6 bases; unmatched junction bases: 7. The chain's CDR3 is CASSPLDRVAEAFF. CDR3 DNA: TGTGCCAGCTCACCCCTTGACAGGGTAGCTGAAGCTTTCTTT.

This clonotype was seen a few times. This rearrangement joins TRBV2 to TRBJ2-1; D not certain. Germline assignment: CDR1 SNHLY and CDR2 FYNNEI. The CDR3 runs to 15 residues. The V and J ends lost 5 bases and 1 base respectively, with 12 bases between them. This CDR3 is CASSYLAVSYNEQFF. The CDR3 DNA reads as TGTGCCAGCAGTTACCTTGCGGTTTCCTACAATGAGCAGTTCTTC.

This clonotype was seen a handful of times. This sequence joins TRBV6-5 and TRBJ1-5; D is uncertain. V shed 2 bases and J shed 0 bases, with 5 bases lying between them. The CDR3 is 14 residues long. Germline CDR1 and CDR2: MNHEY and SVGAGI. The CDR3 nucleotides read TGTGCCAGCAGTTACCATTATAGCAATCAGCCCCAGCATTTT. This encodes CASSYHYSNQPQHF.

The sample holds a few counts of this clonotype. This chain connects TRBV11-2 to TRBJ2-5, with a weak D call TRBD2 (6 bases). The CDR3 contains 16 residues. Trimming took off 7 bases at V and 2 bases at J, with 20 bases between the two ends. Germline loops: CDR1 SGHAT, CDR2 FQNNGV. CDR3 in DNA: TGTGCCAGCATCCTAATAGGAGGGCCGCCACAAGAGACCCAGTACTTC. Its translation: CASILIGGPPQETQYF. Filled out from reference TRBV11-2 and TRBJ2-5, the complete variable domain reads EAGVAQSPRYKIIEKRQSVAFWCNPISGHATLYWYQQILGQGPKLLIQFQNNGVVDDSQLPKDRFSAERLKGVDSTLKIQPAKLEDSAVYLCASILIGGPPQETQYFGPGTRLLVL.

This clonotype occurred many times. The chain combines TRBV18 with TRBJ2-3, with 8 bases aligning to TRBD1. CDR3 length: 16 amino acids. V lost 1 base and J lost 4; bases outside the gene matches: 7. CDR1 and CDR2 (germline): KGHSH, LQKENI. The CDR3 region has the DNA TGTGCCAGCTCACCACTTGGACAGGGTTCCCCAGATACGCAGTATTTT. It specifies CASSPLGQGSPDTQYF.

The chain couples TRBV6-1 to TRBJ1-2, with TRBD1 identical over 10 bases. J gave up 6 bases and V 6 bases, and 13 bases lay outside the gene matches. Germline CDR1 and CDR2: MNHNS and SASEGT. The CDR3 is 16 residues long. The CDR3 region has the DNA TGTGCCAGCAGCCCCGGCCGGGACAGGGGAACAAATGGCTACACCTTC. This codes for CASSPGRDRGTNGYTF.

This clonotype was counted between two and nine times. This chain uses TRBV6-1 with TRBJ2-1; D ambiguous. Germline-derived CDR1 and CDR2 are MNHNS and SASEGT. The CDR3 length is 16 residues. Trimming cost V 6 bases and J 4 bases, with 19 bases left between them. The CDR3 loop is CASRSRTRNRYNEQFF. Written as DNA, the CDR3 is TGTGCCAGCAGATCGCGTACCCGAAACAGATACAATGAGCAGTTCTTC.

CDR3 sequence: CASSYRGLAGTDTQYF. The CDR3 DNA reads as TGTGCCAGCAGCTATAGAGGACTAGCGGGCACAGATACGCAGTATTTT. The chain has TRBV11-2 and TRBJ2-3; 10 bases align to TRBD2. The V gene's germline CDR1 is SGHAT and CDR2 FQNNGV. The junction had 5 bases not matched to a gene; V was cut back by 4 bases and J by 1 base. This CDR3 has 16 amino acids.

This clonotype was observed many times. This CDR3 reads CASSPGTDGETQYF. Written as DNA, the CDR3 is TGTGCCAGCAGCCCCGGGACCGACGGTGAGACCCAGTACTTC. The chain uses TRBV7-6 and TRBJ2-5; D may match TRBD1 or TRBD2 (5 bases each). The CDR3 extends over 14 amino acids. V gave up 5 bases and J gave up 5 bases, with 15 bases separating them. The germline gives CDR1 SGHVS, CDR2 FNYEAQ.

This clonotype was recorded a few times. This chain uses TRBV19 with TRBJ1-5; D is uncertain. Trimming left V 1 base short and J 2 bases short, with 9 bases between. The V gene's germline CDR1 is LNHDA and CDR2 SQIVND (reference sequence). The CDR3 is 15 amino acids. CDR3 nucleotide sequence: TGTGCCAGTAGTATAGTGAGCCCGGGCAATCAGCCCCAGCATTTT. Protein: CASSIVSPGNQPQHF.

J is TRBJ2-7 and V is TRBV2; 7 nucleotides align to TRBD1. This CDR3 has 14 amino acids. V was clipped by 9 bases and J by 0 bases; unmatched bases: 8. Germline CDR1 is SNHLY and CDR2 is FYNNEI. In DNA form, the CDR3 reads TGTGCCAGTGCCGGGACAGACCCCTCCTACGAGCAGTACTTC. Protein: CASAGTDPSYEQYF.

This clonotype was recorded at least ten times. The chain combines TRBV28 with TRBJ2-1; D is perhaps TRBD1 (6 bases). Germline values: CDR1 MDHEN, CDR2 SYDVKM. V was pared by 2 bases and J by 4 bases, with 12 bases between. CDR3 length equals 15 residues. In DNA form, the CDR3 reads TGTGCCAGCAGTTTAAGGGGGAGTAGATACAATGAGCAGTTCTTC. Translation: CASSLRGSRYNEQFF.

This clonotype showed up many times. The CDR3 DNA is TGTGCCAGCAGTGATCAGGGGGGGGGCTACACCTTC. Its translation: CASSDQGGGYTF. The V call is TRBV2, the J call TRBJ1-2, with 7 bases lining up with TRBD1. The CDR3 consists of 12 residues. CDR1 and CDR2 (germline): SNHLY, FYNNEI. V shed 3 bases and J 8 bases; nucleotides not matched to a gene: 3.

V usage is TRBV9 and J usage is TRBJ2-1; TRBD2 agrees at 13 bases. V lost 3 bases and J lost 7; bases outside the gene matches: 10. The V gene's germline CDR1 is SGDLS and CDR2 YYNGEE. The CDR3 covers 17 residues. Written as DNA, the CDR3 is TGTGCCAGCAGCGGACCGACTAGCGGGAGGCCGGGGAATGAGCAGTTCTTC. This codes for CASSGPTSGRPGNEQFF.

Remarks on this clonotype: At one end the junction does not follow the germline gene, possibly because of a read error. This chain links TRBV27 with TRBJ2-1, with D hard to call. CDR3 length: 15 amino acids. Looked up from germline, CDR1 is MNHEY and CDR2 is SMNVEV (reference sequence). The CDR3, as DNA: TGTGCCAGCAGTTTATCATTCGAGGTCTCGAATGGGCAGTTCTTC. It encodes CASSLSFEVSNGQFF.

This clonotype has only a few counts. CDR3 protein: CASGLVIGTGANVLTF. DNA for the CDR3: TGTGCTAGTGGTTTGGTAATAGGGACTGGGGCCAACGTCCTGACTTTC. This chain connects TRBV12-5 to TRBJ2-6; D unclear. Germline V gene lookup returns CDR1 LGHNT and CDR2 FRNRAP. The CDR3 length is 16 residues. Trimming removed 0 bases at V and 2 bases at J, with 8 bases between.

This clonotype was counted many times. The V and J genes are TRBV12-5 and TRBJ2-5; 7 nucleotides agree with TRBD1. Looked up from germline, CDR1 is LGHNT and CDR2 is FRNRAP. CDR3 length: 14 residues. V shed 4 bases and J 1 base; nucleotides not matched to a gene: 3. The CDR3: CASGSRQGQETQYF. CDR3 coding DNA: TGTGCTAGTGGTTCTCGACAGGGCCAAGAGACCCAGTACTTC.

The chain employs TRBV7-9 and TRBJ1-4; D not resolved. The length of the CDR3 is 14 residues. Germline CDR1 and CDR2: SEHNR and FQNEAQ (reference sequence). V was clipped by 1 base and J by 7 bases, with 10 bases between them. The DNA of the CDR3 is TGTGCCAGCAGCTTAGGCGTAAGTGGTGAAAAACTGTTTTTT. This codes for CASSLGVSGEKLFF.

The sample holds many counts of this clonotype. The chain has TRBV30 and TRBJ2-3; weak D call: TRBD2 (6 bases). The germline V and J ends were trimmed by 5 bases and 2 bases, with 11 bases remaining between them. CDR1 is GTSNPN and CDR2 is SVGIG in the germline V gene (reference sequence). The CDR3 totals 13 residues. In nucleotides, the CDR3 is TGTGCCTGGCTCGGGACTTACACAGATACGCAGTATTTT. Its translation is CAWLGTYTDTQYF.

This clonotype was observed at least ten times. The CDR3 here is CSARISSSSRGELFF. The CDR3 nucleotides read TGCAGTGCTAGGATTAGCTCATCGTCCAGGGGGGAGCTGTTTTTT. The chain carries TRBV20-1 and TRBJ2-2; D not resolved. Trimming pared 3 bases from V and 8 bases from J, leaving 19 bases between. CDR1 DFQATT and CDR2 SNEGSKA come from the germline V gene (reference sequence). There are 15 residues in the CDR3.